The 15 T cell receptor beta chains reported below all come from one sample, sequenced in a study of T cell responses to AZD1222 COVID-19 vaccine. Only in-frame clones appear in the TCRdb table, and some are missing; sequencing was by immunoSEQ multiplex PCR. The sample has 150,000 to 200,000 clones, approximately 90% seen once; the top ten hold about 3%. Sequenced material: peripheral blood, taken on day 0 of AZD1222 vaccination. The receptors here all came from an adult in good health.

V usage is TRBV7-9 and J usage is TRBJ2-1; tentative D call: TRBD2 (6 bases). The V end was cut by 2 bases, the J end by 5 bases, with 13 bases between. The CDR3 loop spans 15 amino acids. Germline CDR1 reads SEHNR; CDR2 reads FQNEAQ (reference sequence). CDR3 in amino acids: CASSLWGGGNNEQFF. CDR3 DNA sequence: TGTGCCAGCAGCTTATGGGGAGGAGGAAACAATGAGCAGTTCTTC.

J is TRBJ2-7 and V is TRBV15; 7 bases are a match to TRBD1. The germline V gene encodes CDR1 LNHNV and CDR2 YYDKDF (reference sequence). The CDR3 is 13 amino acids. Germline trimming cut 6 bases from V and 5 bases from J; bases unmatched to any gene: 7. Here the CDR3 DNA reads TGTGCCACCAGGGCCAGGGGGTTGCACGAGCAGTACTTC. The encoded protein is CATRARGLHEQYF.

The chain recombines TRBV18 with TRBJ1-5, with 7 bases lining up with TRBD1. Trimming removed 4 bases from V and 6 bases from J; junction bases left unmatched: 3. CDR1 and CDR2 from the germline V gene are KGHSH and LQKENI. CDR3 length equals 13 residues. For the CDR3, the DNA is TGTGCCAGCTCACAGGGACAGTTTCAGCCCCAGCATTTT. Translated, it gives CASSQGQFQPQHF.

This chain uses TRBV6-5 with TRBJ2-7; no firm D call. The CDR3 covers 15 residues. Germline CDR1 MNHEY, CDR2 SVGAGI. V was clipped by 5 bases and J by 0 bases, with 14 bases between them. CDR3 in DNA: TGTGCCAGCAGTCCGACGGCGGCAAGCTCCTACGAGCAGTACTTC. Its translation is CASSPTAASSYEQYF.

CDR3: CASGIAQGPYEQYF. CDR3 nucleotide sequence: TGTGCCAGCGGAATAGCACAAGGGCCCTACGAGCAGTACTTC. The chain has TRBV2 and TRBJ2-7; D is uncertain. CDR1 and CDR2 from the germline V gene are SNHLY and FYNNEI. This CDR3 spans 14 amino acids. Trimming left V 8 bases short and J 2 bases short, with 16 bases between.

This CDR3 reads CASSETPFSWDNEQFF. The DNA of the CDR3 is TGTGCCAGCAGTGAAACCCCCTTTTCCTGGGACAATGAGCAGTTCTTC. The J gene is TRBJ2-1, the V gene TRBV6-1; unclear D gene. Germline assignment: CDR1 MNHNS and CDR2 SASEGT. V was clipped by 2 bases and J by 5 bases, with 16 bases between them. The CDR3 covers 16 residues.

The chain uses TRBV6-2 or TRBV6-3 and TRBJ2-1; the D gene is possibly TRBD2 (5 bases). Trimming removed 5 bases from V and 3 bases from J, with 17 bases in between. The CDR3 loop spans 16 amino acids. CDR1 is MNHEY and CDR2 is SVGEGT in the germline V gene. The chain's CDR3 is CASSGRAAEIYNEQFF. CDR3 nucleotides: TGTGCCAGCAGTGGTCGGGCAGCGGAGATCTACAATGAGCAGTTCTTC.

The V gene is TRBV5-6, the J gene TRBJ1-4, with D possibly being TRBD1 (6 bases). The CDR3 totals 15 residues. Deletions cut 1 base from V and 5 bases from J, with 12 bases between. Germline V gene sequence: CDR1 SGHDT, CDR2 YYEEEE. DNA for the CDR3: TGTGCCAGCAGCTTGTTTTCGGGGGGCAATGAAAAACTGTTTTTT. Translation gives CASSLFSGGNEKLFF.

This sequence joins TRBV12-3 or TRBV12-4 and TRBJ2-7, with a tentative D call TRBD1 (6 bases). The ends were cut back, 6 bases at V and 6 bases at J, with 15 bases in the middle. The CDR3 consists of 13 residues. CDR3 coding DNA: TGTGCCAGCAGCCCTGGGACACCTGTCGAGCAGTACTTC. It specifies CASSPGTPVEQYF.

V usage is TRBV5-4 and J usage is TRBJ1-3; weak D call: TRBD1 (6 bases). CDR3 length: 16 amino acids. Trimming took 2 bases from V and 0 from J, leaving 12 bases between them. Germline CDR1 is SGHNT and CDR2 is YYREEE (reference sequence). The CDR3 DNA reads TGTGCCAGCAGCTTACTAACAGGGAGCTCTGGAAACACCATATATTTT. The encoded protein is CASSLLTGSSGNTIYF.

The chain is built from TRBV6-5 and TRBJ1-5; TRBD1 matches 10 bases. V dropped 5 bases and J dropped 7; count of bases not matched to a gene: 8. This CDR3 comprises 15 residues. Germline V CDR1 and CDR2: MNHEY, SVGAGI. The CDR3 sequence is CASSPGQGFRQPQHF. The CDR3 region has the DNA TGTGCCAGCAGTCCGGGACAGGGGTTCCGCCAGCCCCAGCATTTT.

The J gene is TRBJ1-2, the V gene TRBV5-8; TRBD1 might be the D (6 bases). V shed 3 bases and J shed 2 bases, with 11 bases lying between them. There are 14 residues in the CDR3. Germline CDR1 SGHTS, CDR2 YDEGEE. CDR3 bases: TGTGCCAGCAGCTGGGGGCAGCTCAACTATGGCTACACCTTC. Protein: CASSWGQLNYGYTF.

The chain is built from TRBV9 and TRBJ1-6; D remains unclear. Per germline, CDR1 SGDLS and CDR2 YYNGEE. This CDR3 spans 15 amino acids. V was pared by 4 bases and J by 0 bases, with 8 bases between. CDR3 amino acids: CASSPQSSYNSPLHF. In DNA, the CDR3 is TGTGCCAGCAGCCCACAGAGCTCCTATAATTCACCCCTCCACTTT.

The V gene is TRBV6-1, the J gene TRBJ2-3, with 10 bases lining up with TRBD2. This CDR3 is 16 amino acids long. Germline V lookup: CDR1 MNHNS, CDR2 SASEGT. Losses at the gene ends were 4 bases for V and 5 bases for J; bases not matched to a gene: 9. For the CDR3, the DNA is TGTGCCAGCAGTGTACCAGCTAGCGGGGGAGGAGATACGCAGTATTTT. Translating gives CASSVPASGGGDTQYF.

The chain has TRBV3-1 (or the pseudogene TRBV3-2) and TRBJ1-5; possible D gene TRBD1, 5 bases. Per germline, CDR1 LGHDT and CDR2 YNNKEL (reference sequence). The CDR3 is made up of 14 amino acids. The V end lost 5 bases, the J end lost 3 bases, and 11 bases lay between the germline ends. The CDR3 bases are TGTGCCAGCAGCGGACACAGGAACAATCAGCCCCAGCATTTT. Residues: CASSGHRNNQPQHF.